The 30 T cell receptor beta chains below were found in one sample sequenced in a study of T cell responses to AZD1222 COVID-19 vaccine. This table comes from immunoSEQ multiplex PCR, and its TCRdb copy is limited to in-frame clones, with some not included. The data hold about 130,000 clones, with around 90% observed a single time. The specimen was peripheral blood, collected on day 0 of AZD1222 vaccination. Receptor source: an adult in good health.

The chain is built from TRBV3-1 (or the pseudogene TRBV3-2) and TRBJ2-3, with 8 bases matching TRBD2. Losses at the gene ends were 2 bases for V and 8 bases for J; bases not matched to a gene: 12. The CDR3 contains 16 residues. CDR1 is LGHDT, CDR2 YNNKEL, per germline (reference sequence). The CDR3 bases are TGTGCCAGCAGCCAACTAAGCGGGAGCTATGTGTTTACGCAGTATTTT. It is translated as CASSQLSGSYVFTQYF.

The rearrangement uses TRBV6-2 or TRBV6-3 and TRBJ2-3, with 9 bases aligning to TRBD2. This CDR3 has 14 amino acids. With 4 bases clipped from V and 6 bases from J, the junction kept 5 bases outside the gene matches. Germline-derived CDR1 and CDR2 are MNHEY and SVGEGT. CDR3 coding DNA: TGTGCCAGCAGTTCCGGCGGGGGGGTCGATACGCAGTATTTT. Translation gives CASSSGGGVDTQYF.

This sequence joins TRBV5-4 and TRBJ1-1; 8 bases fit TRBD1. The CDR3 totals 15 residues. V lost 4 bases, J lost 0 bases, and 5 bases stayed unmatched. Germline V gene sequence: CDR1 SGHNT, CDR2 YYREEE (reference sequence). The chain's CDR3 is CASSGPGGMNTEAFF. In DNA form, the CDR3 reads TGTGCCAGCAGCGGTCCAGGGGGCATGAACACTGAAGCTTTCTTT.

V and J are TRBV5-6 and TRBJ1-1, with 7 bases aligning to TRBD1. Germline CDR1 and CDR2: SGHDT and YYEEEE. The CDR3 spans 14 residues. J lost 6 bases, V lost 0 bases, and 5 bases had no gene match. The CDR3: CASSLGQGWPEAFF. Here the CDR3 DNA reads TGTGCCAGCAGCTTGGGACAGGGTTGGCCTGAAGCTTTCTTT.

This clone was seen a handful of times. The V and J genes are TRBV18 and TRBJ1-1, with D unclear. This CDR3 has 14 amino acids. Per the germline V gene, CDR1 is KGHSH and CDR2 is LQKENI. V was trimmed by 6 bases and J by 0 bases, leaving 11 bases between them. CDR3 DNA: TGTGCCAGCTCGTCGGGTGCGATGAACACTGAAGCTTTCTTT. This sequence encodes CASSSGAMNTEAFF.

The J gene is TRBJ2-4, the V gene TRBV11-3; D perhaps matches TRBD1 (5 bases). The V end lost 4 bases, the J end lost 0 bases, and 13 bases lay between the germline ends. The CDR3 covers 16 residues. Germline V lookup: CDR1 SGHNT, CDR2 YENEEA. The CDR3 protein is CASSSPPQGAKNIQYF. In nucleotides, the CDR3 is TGTGCCAGCAGCTCTCCGCCCCAGGGAGCCAAAAACATTCAGTACTTC.

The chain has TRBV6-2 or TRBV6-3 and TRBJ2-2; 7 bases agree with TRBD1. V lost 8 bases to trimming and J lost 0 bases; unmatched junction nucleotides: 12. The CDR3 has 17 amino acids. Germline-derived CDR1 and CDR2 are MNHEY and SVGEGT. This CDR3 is CASGLSRGYANTGELFF. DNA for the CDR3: TGTGCCAGCGGTTTGTCCAGGGGGTACGCGAACACCGGGGAGCTGTTTTTT.

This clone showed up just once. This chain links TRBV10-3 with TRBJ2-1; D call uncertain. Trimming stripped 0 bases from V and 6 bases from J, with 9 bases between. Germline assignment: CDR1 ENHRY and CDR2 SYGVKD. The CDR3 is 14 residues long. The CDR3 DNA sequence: TGTGCCATCAGTGAGTCCACTTGGGGCAATGAGCAGTTCTTC. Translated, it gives CAISESTWGNEQFF.

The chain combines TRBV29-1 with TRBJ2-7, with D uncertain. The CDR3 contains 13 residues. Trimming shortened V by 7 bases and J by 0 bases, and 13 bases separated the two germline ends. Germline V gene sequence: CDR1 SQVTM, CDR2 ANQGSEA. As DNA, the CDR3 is TGCAGCGCAGCTCGGGCCGCCTCCTACGAGCAGTACTTC. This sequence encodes CSAARAASYEQYF.

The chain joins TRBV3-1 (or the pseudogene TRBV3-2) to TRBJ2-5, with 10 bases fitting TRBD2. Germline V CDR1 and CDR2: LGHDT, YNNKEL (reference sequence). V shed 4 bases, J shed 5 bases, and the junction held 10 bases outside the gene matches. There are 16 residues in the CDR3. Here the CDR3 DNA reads TGTGCCAGCAGCCTAACCGTAGCGGGAGGTTGGGAGACCCAGTACTTC. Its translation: CASSLTVAGGWETQYF.

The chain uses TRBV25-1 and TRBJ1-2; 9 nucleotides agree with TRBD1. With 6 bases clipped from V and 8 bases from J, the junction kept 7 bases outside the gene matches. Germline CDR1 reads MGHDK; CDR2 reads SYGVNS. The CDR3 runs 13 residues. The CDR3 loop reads CASSPQGASGYTF. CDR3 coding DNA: TGTGCCAGCAGCCCACAGGGGGCAAGCGGCTACACCTTC.

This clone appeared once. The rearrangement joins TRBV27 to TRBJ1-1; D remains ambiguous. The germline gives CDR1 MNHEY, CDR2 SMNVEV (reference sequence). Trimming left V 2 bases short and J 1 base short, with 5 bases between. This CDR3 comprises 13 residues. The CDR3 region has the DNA TGTGCCAGCAGTTTAACACCGAACACTGAAGCTTTCTTT. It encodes CASSLTPNTEAFF.

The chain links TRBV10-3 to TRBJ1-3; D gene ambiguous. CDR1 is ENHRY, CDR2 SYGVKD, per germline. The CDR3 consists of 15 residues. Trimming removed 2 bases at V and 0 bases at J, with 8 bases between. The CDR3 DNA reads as TGTGCCATCAGTGAGGGCAGCCTCTCTGGAAACACCATATATTTT. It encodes CAISEGSLSGNTIYF.

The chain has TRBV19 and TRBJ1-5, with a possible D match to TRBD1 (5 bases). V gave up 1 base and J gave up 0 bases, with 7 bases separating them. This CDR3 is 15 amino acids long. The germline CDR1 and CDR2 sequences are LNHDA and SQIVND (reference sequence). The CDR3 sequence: CASSIGQFSNQPQHF. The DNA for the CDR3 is TGTGCCAGTAGTATAGGACAGTTTAGCAATCAGCCCCAGCATTTT.

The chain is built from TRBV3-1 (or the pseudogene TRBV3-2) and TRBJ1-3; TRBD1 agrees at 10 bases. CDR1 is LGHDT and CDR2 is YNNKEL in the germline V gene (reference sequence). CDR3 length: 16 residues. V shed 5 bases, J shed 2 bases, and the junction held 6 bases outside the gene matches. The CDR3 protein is CASSARQGATGNTIYF. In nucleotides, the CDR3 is TGTGCCAGCAGCGCTCGACAGGGGGCGACTGGAAACACCATATATTTT.

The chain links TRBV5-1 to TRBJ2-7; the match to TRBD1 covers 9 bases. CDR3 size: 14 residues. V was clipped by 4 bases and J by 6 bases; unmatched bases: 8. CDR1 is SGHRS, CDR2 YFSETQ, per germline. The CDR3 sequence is CASSGGTGLVEQYF. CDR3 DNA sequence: TGCGCCAGCAGCGGAGGGACAGGGTTGGTCGAGCAGTACTTC.

The CDR3 loop reads CASSTGQGEAFF. CDR3 sequence (DNA): TGTGCCAGCAGCACTGGACAGGGGGAAGCTTTCTTT. The genes are TRBV7-3 and TRBJ1-1; 9 bases match TRBD1. The CDR3 has 12 amino acids. After removal of 5 bases from V and 8 bases from J, the junction contained 3 bases not matched to a gene. Looked up from germline, CDR1 is SGHTA and CDR2 is FQGTGA.

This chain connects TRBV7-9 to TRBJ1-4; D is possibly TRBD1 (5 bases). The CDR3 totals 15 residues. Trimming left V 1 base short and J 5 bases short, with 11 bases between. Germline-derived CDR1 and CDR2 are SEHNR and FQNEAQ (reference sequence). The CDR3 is CASSLGGRSNEKLFF. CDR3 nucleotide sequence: TGTGCCAGCAGCTTAGGGGGCAGGAGCAATGAAAAACTGTTTTTT.

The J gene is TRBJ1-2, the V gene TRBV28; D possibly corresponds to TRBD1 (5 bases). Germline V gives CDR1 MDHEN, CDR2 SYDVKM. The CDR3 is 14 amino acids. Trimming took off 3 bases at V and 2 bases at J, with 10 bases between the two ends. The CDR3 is CASSLRQPNYGYTF. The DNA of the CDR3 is TGTGCCAGCAGTTTGAGACAGCCAAACTATGGCTACACCTTC.

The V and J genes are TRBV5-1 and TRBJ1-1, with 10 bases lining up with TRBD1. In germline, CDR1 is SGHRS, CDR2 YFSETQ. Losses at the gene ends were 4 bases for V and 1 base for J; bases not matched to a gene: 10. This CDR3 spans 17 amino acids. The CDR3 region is CASSPPTGGVGNTEAFF. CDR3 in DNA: TGCGCCAGCAGCCCACCGACAGGGGGCGTTGGGAACACTGAAGCTTTCTTT.

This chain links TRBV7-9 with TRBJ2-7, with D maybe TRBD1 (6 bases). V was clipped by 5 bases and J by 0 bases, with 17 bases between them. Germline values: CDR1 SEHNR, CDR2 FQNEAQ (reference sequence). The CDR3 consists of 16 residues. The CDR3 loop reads CASSNTGTHVSYEQYF. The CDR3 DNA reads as TGTGCCAGCAGCAACACCGGGACACATGTCTCCTACGAGCAGTACTTC.

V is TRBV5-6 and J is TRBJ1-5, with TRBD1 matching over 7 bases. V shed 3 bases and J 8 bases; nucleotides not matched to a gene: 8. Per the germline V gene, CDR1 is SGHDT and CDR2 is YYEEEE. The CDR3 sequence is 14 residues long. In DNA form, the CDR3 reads TGTGCCAGCAGCTCAATACAGGGGAGTAAGCCCCAGCATTTT. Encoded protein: CASSSIQGSKPQHF.

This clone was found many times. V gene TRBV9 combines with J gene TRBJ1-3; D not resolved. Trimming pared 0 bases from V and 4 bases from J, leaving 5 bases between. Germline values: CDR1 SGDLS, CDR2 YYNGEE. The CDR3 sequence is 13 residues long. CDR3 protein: CASSVEDGNTIYF. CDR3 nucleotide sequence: TGTGCCAGCAGCGTAGAAGACGGAAACACCATATATTTT.

DNA for the CDR3: TGTGCCAGCAGCTTATCCCTAGCTGGGGGTGGAGATACGCAGTATTTT. Translating it yields CASSLSLAGGGDTQYF. This chain uses TRBV5-4 with TRBJ2-3; D might be TRBD1 or TRBD2, each matching 5 bases. This CDR3 is 16 amino acids long. V lost 2 bases and J lost 5, with 18 bases in between. In germline, CDR1 is SGHNT, CDR2 YYREEE (reference sequence).

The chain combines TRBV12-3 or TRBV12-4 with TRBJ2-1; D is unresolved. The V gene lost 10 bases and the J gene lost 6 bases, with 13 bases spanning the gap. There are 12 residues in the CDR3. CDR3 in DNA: TGTGCCATCCTCCCTAGGTCCAATGAGCAGTTCTTC. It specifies CAILPRSNEQFF.

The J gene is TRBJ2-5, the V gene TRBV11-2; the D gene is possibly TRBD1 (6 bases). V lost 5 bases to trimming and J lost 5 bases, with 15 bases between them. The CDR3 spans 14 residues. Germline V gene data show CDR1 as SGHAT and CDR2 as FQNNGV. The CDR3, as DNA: TGTGCCAGCAGCAAGAGGGGGTTCTGGGAGACCCAGTACTTC. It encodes CASSKRGFWETQYF.

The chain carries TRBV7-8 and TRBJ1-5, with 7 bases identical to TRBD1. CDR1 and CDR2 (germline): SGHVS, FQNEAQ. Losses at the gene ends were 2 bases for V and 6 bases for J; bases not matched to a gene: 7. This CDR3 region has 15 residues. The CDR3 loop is CASSLTTGSSQPQHF. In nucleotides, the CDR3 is TGTGCCAGCAGCTTAACGACAGGGTCTAGTCAGCCCCAGCATTTT.

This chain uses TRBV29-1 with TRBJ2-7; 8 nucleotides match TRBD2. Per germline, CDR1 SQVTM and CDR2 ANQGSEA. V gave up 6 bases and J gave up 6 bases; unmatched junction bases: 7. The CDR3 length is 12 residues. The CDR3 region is CSVPGGESEQYF. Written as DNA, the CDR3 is TGCAGCGTCCCGGGGGGGGAGAGCGAGCAGTACTTC.

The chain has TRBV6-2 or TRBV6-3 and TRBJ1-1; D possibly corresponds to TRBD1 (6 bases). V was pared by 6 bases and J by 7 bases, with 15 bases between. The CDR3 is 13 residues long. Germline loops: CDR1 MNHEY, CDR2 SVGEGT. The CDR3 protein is CASSRGGTIEAFF. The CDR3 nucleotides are TGTGCCAGCAGCAGAGGGGGTACAATTGAAGCTTTCTTT.

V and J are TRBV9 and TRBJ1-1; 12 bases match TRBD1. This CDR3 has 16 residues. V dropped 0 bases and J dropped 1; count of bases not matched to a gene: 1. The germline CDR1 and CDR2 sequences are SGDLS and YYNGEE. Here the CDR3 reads CASSVGGQGANTEAFF. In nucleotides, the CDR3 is TGTGCCAGCAGCGTAGGGGGACAGGGGGCGAACACTGAAGCTTTCTTT.